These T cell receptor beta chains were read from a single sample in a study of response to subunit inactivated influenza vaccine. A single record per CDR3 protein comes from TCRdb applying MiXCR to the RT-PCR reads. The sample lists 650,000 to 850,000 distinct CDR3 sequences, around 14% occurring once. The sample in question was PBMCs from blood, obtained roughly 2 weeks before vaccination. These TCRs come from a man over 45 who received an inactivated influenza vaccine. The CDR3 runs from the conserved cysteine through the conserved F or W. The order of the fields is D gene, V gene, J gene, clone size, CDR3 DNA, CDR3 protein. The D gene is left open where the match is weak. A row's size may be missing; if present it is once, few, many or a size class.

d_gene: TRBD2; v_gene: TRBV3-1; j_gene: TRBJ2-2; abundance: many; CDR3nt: TGTGCCAGCAGCCACCCCGGGAGGGCCGGGGAGCTGTTTTTT; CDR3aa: CASSHPGRAGELFF
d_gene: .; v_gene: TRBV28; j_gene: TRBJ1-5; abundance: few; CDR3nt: TGTGCCAGCCGGGTTTTTTCAGTTCAGCCCCAGCATTTT; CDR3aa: CASRVFSVQPQHF
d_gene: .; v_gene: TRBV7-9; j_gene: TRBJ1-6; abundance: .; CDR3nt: TGTGCCAGTAACCGGGACTCAAATAATTCACCCCTCCACTTT; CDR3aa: CASNRDSNNSPLHF
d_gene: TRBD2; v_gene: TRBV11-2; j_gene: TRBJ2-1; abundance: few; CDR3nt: TGTGCCAGCAGCTCTTCGCGGGGGGGGTTCAATGAGCAGTTCTTC; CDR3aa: CASSSSRGGFNEQFF
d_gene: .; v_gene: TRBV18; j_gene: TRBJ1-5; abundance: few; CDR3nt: TGTGCCAGCTCACCCGACGGTGGACGGCAGCCCCAGCATTTT; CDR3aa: CASSPDGGRQPQHF
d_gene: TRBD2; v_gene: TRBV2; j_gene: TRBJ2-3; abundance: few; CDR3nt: TGTGCCAGCAGAATGGACATACGCCCGAGCGGGAGTACAGATACGCAGTATTTT; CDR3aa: CASRMDIRPSGSTDTQYF
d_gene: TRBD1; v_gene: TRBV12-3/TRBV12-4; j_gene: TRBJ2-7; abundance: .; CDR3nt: TGTGCCAGCAGTTTACTGTGGACAGGGGTCGAGCAGTACTTC; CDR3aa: CASSLLWTGVEQYF
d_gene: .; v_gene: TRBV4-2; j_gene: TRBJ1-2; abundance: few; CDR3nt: TGTGCCAGCAGCCAAGGTCAAACCAGCATGGTTCCTATTTACTATGGCTACACCTTC; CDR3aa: CASSQGQTSMVPIYYGYTF
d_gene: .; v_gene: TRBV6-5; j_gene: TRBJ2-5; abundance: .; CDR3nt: TGTGCCAGCAGTTACACAGGCCAAGAGACCCAGTACTTC; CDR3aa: CASSYTGQETQYF
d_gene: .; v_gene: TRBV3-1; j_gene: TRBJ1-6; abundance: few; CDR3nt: TGTGCCAGCAGTCCTGGACACTTAAGCTCCTATAATTCACCCCTCCACTTT; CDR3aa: CASSPGHLSSYNSPLHF